A single sample gave rise to the 28 T cell receptor beta chains below, sequenced in a study of CD4+ T cells in melanoma (dated by TCRdb to about 2022). The library relied on the immunoSEQ multiplex PCR assay. Held by TCRdb, this immuneACCESS table contains in-frame sequences only and omits some clones. Under half of the omission traces to an unresolved V gene where checked; the cause of the rest is unknown. The sample table lists some 15,000 clones, less than 65% of them with a count of one. The top ten clonotypes cover 15% of the sample. Sample: cells from a culture (not recorded whether cultured in vitro). The receptor source for this set is a human donor with melanoma.

The table lists this clone with a few counts. The V gene is TRBV15, the J gene TRBJ1-6; maybe TRBD1 (5 bases). The germline V gene encodes CDR1 LNHNV and CDR2 YYDKDF (reference sequence). This CDR3 has 16 residues. V lost 0 bases to trimming and J lost 9 bases, with 15 bases between them. The CDR3 region has the DNA TGTGCCACCAGCAGAGATGTAGGGTACGGGGGTTCACCCCTCCACTTT. Translating it yields CATSRDVGYGGSPLHF.

In its sample, this clone was seen a few times. For the CDR3, the DNA is TGTGCCAGCAGCTTAGACGGCGAAGGGGACACCGGGGAGCTGTTTTTT. This encodes CASSLDGEGDTGELFF. This chain joins TRBV11-1 and TRBJ2-2; possible D gene TRBD1, 5 bases. V gave up 1 base and J gave up 3 bases, with 12 bases separating them. There are 16 residues in the CDR3. The V gene's germline CDR1 is SGHAT and CDR2 FQDESV (reference sequence). Filled out from reference TRBV11-1 and TRBJ2-2, the complete variable domain reads EAEVAQSPRYKITEKSQAVAFWCDPISGHATLYWYRQILGQGPELLVQFQDESVVDDSQLPKDRFSAERLKGVDSTLKIQPAELGDSAMYLCASSLDGEGDTGELFFGEGSRLTVL.

This chain links TRBV7-9 with TRBJ1-2, with 12 positions matching TRBD1. The CDR3 sequence is 16 residues long. Germline-derived CDR1 and CDR2 are SEHNR and FQNEAQ (reference sequence). The junction had 11 bases not matched to a gene; V was cut back by 5 bases and J by 7 bases. The CDR3, as DNA: TGTGCCAGCAGCCCGCCGGGACAGGGGGCTGGGGGTGGCTACACCTTC. The encoded protein is CASSPPGQGAGGGYTF.

The chain is built from TRBV5-4 and TRBJ2-4; D is possibly TRBD1 or TRBD2 (6 bases each). In germline, CDR1 is SGHNT, CDR2 YYREEE (reference sequence). Trimming left V 4 bases short and J 1 base short, with 12 bases between. This CDR3 has 15 amino acids. DNA for the CDR3: TGTGCCAGCAGCCCTGGGGGGCCGGCCAAAAACATTCAGTACTTC. It codes for CASSPGGPAKNIQYF.

This clone came up a few times. V is TRBV4-1 and J is TRBJ2-1; TRBD2 agrees at 8 bases. CDR1 is MGHRA and CDR2 is YSYEKL in the germline V gene. This CDR3 region has 16 residues. V shed 3 bases and J 12 bases; nucleotides not matched to a gene: 16. The CDR3 region is CASSQPAGTSRAVQFF. For the CDR3, the DNA is TGCGCCAGCAGCCAGCCCGCCGGGACTAGTCGAGCAGTGCAGTTCTTC.

In its sample, this clone was seen once. This chain joins TRBV4-2 and TRBJ1-1; TRBD1 is a possible D gene (5 bases). Germline lookup yields CDR1 LGHNA and CDR2 YNFKEQ. This CDR3 is 14 amino acids long. V was shortened by 3 bases and J by 10 bases, with 18 bases between the two germline ends. The CDR3 coding sequence is TGTGCCAGCAGCCAGGGGCTCACTTACGGAAGAGCTTTCTTT. Translated, it gives CASSQGLTYGRAFF.

V gene TRBV4-1 combines with J gene TRBJ2-3; D remains unclear. V was shortened by 4 bases and J by 2 bases, with 7 bases between the two germline ends. This CDR3 contains 13 residues. Germline CDR1 and CDR2: MGHRA and YSYEKL. In DNA, the CDR3 is TGCGCCAGCAGCCTCCGGACCACAGATACGCAGTATTTT. It translates to CASSLRTTDTQYF.

The chain combines TRBV11-2 with TRBJ2-7; TRBD2 aligns across 12 bases. The J segment lost 3 bases and the V segment lost 5 bases, leaving 11 bases of the junction unmatched. Per the germline V gene, CDR1 is SGHAT and CDR2 is FQNNGV. CDR3 length equals 17 residues. Here the CDR3 reads CASSPTSGGLLRYEQYF. CDR3 bases: TGTGCCAGCAGCCCAACTAGCGGGGGGCTACTACGCTACGAGCAGTACTTC.

The chain combines TRBV2 with TRBJ2-1, with 7 bases that match TRBD1. This CDR3 is 14 amino acids long. V dropped 3 bases and J dropped 9; count of bases not matched to a gene: 8. Germline CDR1 reads SNHLY; CDR2 reads FYNNEI. The CDR3 is CASSDRGSASEQFF. As DNA, the CDR3 is TGTGCCAGCAGTGACAGGGGGTCCGCCAGTGAGCAGTTCTTC.

J is TRBJ1-5 and V is TRBV6-5; D gene unclear. V was pared by 2 bases and J by 7 bases, with 9 bases between. CDR3 length: 13 residues. From germline, CDR1 is MNHEY and CDR2 SVGAGI. As DNA, the CDR3 is TGTGCCAGCAGTTACAGGGAGGGCCAGCCCCAGCATTTT. Translating it yields CASSYREGQPQHF.

The CDR3 reads CASSGGPGQTAWGQPQHF. The DNA of the CDR3 is TGTGCCAGCAGTGGCGGACCGGGACAGACCGCCTGGGGTCAGCCCCAGCATTTT. The rearrangement links TRBV2 to TRBJ1-5; 7 positions agree with TRBD1. Germline values: CDR1 SNHLY, CDR2 FYNNEI. The CDR3 contains 18 residues. V dropped 4 bases and J dropped 6; count of bases not matched to a gene: 18.

This clone is a singleton in its sample. V and J are TRBV11-1 and TRBJ1-4; maybe TRBD1 (5 bases). Germline loops: CDR1 SGHAT, CDR2 FQDESV (reference sequence). This CDR3 is 14 amino acids long. V was cut by 6 bases and J by 1 base, with 9 bases left in between. The CDR3 nucleotides read TGTGCCAGCAGTCCTGGACAAACTAATGAAAAACTGTTTTTT. Translated, it gives CASSPGQTNEKLFF.

The chain has TRBV6-5 and TRBJ2-7; TRBD1 aligns across 7 bases. CDR1 MNHEY and CDR2 SVGAGI come from the germline V gene. CDR3 length equals 14 residues. Losses at the gene ends were 9 bases for V and 5 bases for J; bases not matched to a gene: 13. CDR3 sequence (DNA): TGTGCCAGTCGCCTAACGACAGGGAACCACGAGCAGTACTTC. As protein: CASRLTTGNHEQYF.

This chain uses TRBV18 with TRBJ2-7, with TRBD2 identical over 9 bases. The CDR3 is 18 residues long. CDR1 and CDR2 from the germline V gene are KGHSH and LQKENI. V shed 3 bases and J 9 bases; nucleotides not matched to a gene: 21. The CDR3, as DNA: TGTGCCAGCTCACCTCGCCTAACTAGCGGGCGAACTATAACGGGGCAGTACTTC. It yields the protein CASSPRLTSGRTITGQYF.

This chain connects TRBV18 to TRBJ1-4; D unresolved. V lost 4 bases and J 3 bases, leaving 12 bases between the germline ends. The CDR3 is made up of 15 amino acids. CDR1 and CDR2 (germline): KGHSH, LQKENI. This CDR3 reads CASSHKQSPNEKLFF. CDR3 sequence (DNA): TGTGCCAGCTCACATAAACAGAGTCCTAATGAAAAACTGTTTTTT.

This clone occurred a few times. The chain recombines TRBV7-9 with TRBJ1-1; D is perhaps TRBD1 (5 bases). There are 13 residues in the CDR3. Per germline, CDR1 SEHNR and CDR2 FQNEAQ (reference sequence). V was trimmed by 7 bases and J by 1 base, leaving 10 bases between them. CDR3 region: CASIEGQNTEAFF. CDR3 coding DNA: TGTGCCAGCATCGAGGGGCAGAACACTGAAGCTTTCTTT.

DNA for the CDR3: TGCGCCAGCAGCTTGGCCGGTACAGCGTTCGAGACCCAGTACTTC. The encoded protein is CASSLAGTAFETQYF. The chain uses TRBV5-1 and TRBJ2-5; D uncertain. The CDR3 has 15 residues. Germline V gives CDR1 SGHRS, CDR2 YFSETQ. The V and J ends lost 0 bases and 5 bases respectively, with 14 bases between them.

This clone was detected only a few times. The chain joins TRBV2 to TRBJ2-3; D uncertain. The CDR3 length is 15 residues. Germline V lookup: CDR1 SNHLY, CDR2 FYNNEI. Trimming removed 0 bases from V and 6 bases from J, with 13 bases in between. The CDR3 sequence is CASSEAGPPGDTQYF. The DNA for the CDR3 is TGTGCCAGCAGTGAAGCAGGGCCACCCGGGGATACGCAGTATTTT.

The chain combines TRBV5-5 with TRBJ1-1; D is unclear. The V and J ends lost 5 bases and 3 bases respectively, with 8 bases between them. Germline lookup yields CDR1 SGHKS and CDR2 YYEKEE (reference sequence). This CDR3 region has 12 residues. CDR3 in amino acids: CASRKVYTEAFF. The CDR3 nucleotides are TGTGCCAGCAGAAAGGTGTACACTGAAGCTTTCTTT.

This clone was observed a single time. The V gene is TRBV6-5, the J gene TRBJ2-1; 9 positions agree with TRBD2. The CDR3 runs to 15 residues. V lost 5 bases and J lost 2; bases outside the gene matches: 4. Per germline, CDR1 MNHEY and CDR2 SVGAGI. In DNA, the CDR3 is TGTGCCAGCAGTAAAGTAGCGGGGGCCTACAATGAGCAGTTCTTC. Protein product: CASSKVAGAYNEQFF.

The J gene is TRBJ2-4, the V gene TRBV19; D remains ambiguous. CDR3 size: 11 residues. V lost 0 bases, J lost 10 bases, and 4 bases lay in between. Germline CDR1 is LNHDA and CDR2 is SQIVND (reference sequence). CDR3 amino acids: CASSIDLIQYF. The CDR3 DNA reads TGTGCCAGTAGTATAGACTTGATTCAGTACTTC.

V gene TRBV11-3 combines with J gene TRBJ2-5; D unresolved. Trimming removed 4 bases from V and 7 bases from J, with 7 bases in between. CDR3 length: 11 residues. Germline V lookup: CDR1 SGHNT, CDR2 YENEEA. The CDR3 spells CASSSSATQYF. The CDR3 DNA reads TGTGCCAGCAGCTCCTCCGCGACCCAGTACTTC.

The rearrangement links TRBV6-6 to TRBJ2-7; TRBD2 matches 8 bases. CDR3 length: 14 residues. V lost 6 bases to trimming and J lost 12 bases; unmatched junction nucleotides: 16. In germline, CDR1 is MNHNY, CDR2 SVGAGI (reference sequence). CDR3 DNA sequence: TGTGCCAGCAGACCGGGAGGGTTGGAGGCGGGCACGTACTTC. It specifies CASRPGGLEAGTYF.

The chain joins TRBV6-6 to TRBJ2-3; 9 bases map to TRBD2. CDR1 is MNHNY and CDR2 is SVGAGI in the germline V gene (reference sequence). After removal of 2 bases from V and 4 bases from J, the junction contained 4 bases not matched to a gene. The CDR3 totals 15 residues. The CDR3 DNA reads as TGTGCCAGCAGTTACCGCGGGGGGGCTTCAGATACGCAGTATTTT. Its protein is CASSYRGGASDTQYF.

This clone was detected a few times. The chain has TRBV15 and TRBJ1-6, with D perhaps TRBD1 (6 bases). The CDR3 length is 17 residues. Per the germline V gene, CDR1 is LNHNV and CDR2 is YYDKDF (reference sequence). Trimming shortened V by 0 bases and J by 3 bases, and 12 bases separated the two germline ends. This CDR3 reads CATSRDSAGDYNSPLHF. CDR3 DNA sequence: TGTGCCACCAGCAGAGATTCGGCAGGGGACTATAATTCACCCCTCCACTTT.

CDR3 sequence (DNA): TGTGCCAGCAAGAATCGTGCGGGGGGTAGTTACAATGAGCAGTTCTTC. Translated, it gives CASKNRAGGSYNEQFF. The chain joins TRBV27 to TRBJ2-1, with 8 positions matching TRBD2. The germline V gene has CDR1 MNHEY and CDR2 SMNVEV (reference sequence). CDR3 length: 16 amino acids. Trimming took 7 bases from V and 4 from J; bases not matched to a gene: 12.

V usage is TRBV2 and J usage is TRBJ1-1; no reliable D call. V lost 6 bases, J lost 5 bases, and 7 bases lay in between. The CDR3 contains 11 residues. CDR1 and CDR2 (germline): SNHLY, FYNNEI. The CDR3 region has the DNA TGTGCCAGCAGAGGTAAAACTGAAGCTTTCTTT. Encoded protein: CASRGKTEAFF.

This chain joins TRBV6-5 and TRBJ2-7; D possibly corresponds to TRBD1 (5 bases). V was pared by 6 bases and J by 1 base, with 16 bases between. The CDR3 length is 15 residues. The V gene's germline CDR1 is MNHEY and CDR2 SVGAGI. DNA for the CDR3: TGTGCCAGCAGAACCATTTACGACAGATCCTACGAGCAGTACTTC. It yields the protein CASRTIYDRSYEQYF.